This T cell receptor beta chain was obtained from a study of cytomegalovirus exposure and HLA in healthy donors. Study-level points and caveats: Analysis was performed later, and it showed HLA-associated TCR beta chains to be more clonally expanded than equally common others. The study listed under 200 cytomegalovirus-associated TCR beta chains. In a later analysis, at a false discovery rate of 0.05, approximately 16,000 TCR beta sequences were associated with HLA alleles.

In the PCR, 60 Vbeta and 13 Jbeta primers were used. Data came from immunoSEQ multiplex PCR; TCRdb stores just in-frame clones and leaves some out. The data show about 140,000 clones, with around 65% seen just once and 6.5% held by the top ten. With respect to this clone: Its target is unknown.

The sample taken for sequencing was PBMCs. The TCR sequence derives from a woman aged 55-69 years in good health and CMV-seronegative.

CDR3 bases: TGTGCCAGCAGTTTAGGGGACAGGGGGTTTAATGGCTACACCTTC. Translation: CASSLGDRGFNGYTF. The genes are TRBV28 and TRBJ1-2; TRBD1 agrees at 11 bases. The CDR3 runs 15 residues. From germline, CDR1 is MDHEN and CDR2 SYDVKM. With 2 bases clipped from V and 6 bases from J, the junction kept 5 bases outside the gene matches.